The 30 T cell receptor beta chains below all came from one sample that was sequenced in a study of blood T cell repertoires in COVID-19. The protocol was immunoSEQ multiplex PCR, while the TCRdb copy is restricted to in-frame clones and leaves out a portion. The sample comprises around 260,000 clones, over 75% of which are singletons, and more than 10% rests with the top ten. Sequenced: peripheral blood. Every receptor here comes from a human donor in a cohort sampled during active COVID-19.

The rearrangement links TRBV29-1 to TRBJ1-1; 7 bases match TRBD1. The CDR3 loop spans 14 amino acids. Unmatched junction bases numbered 9, after V lost 7 bases and J lost 1 base. Germline V gene lookup returns CDR1 SQVTM and CDR2 ANQGSEA. In nucleotides, the CDR3 is TGCAGCGCCAAGGCTGGGACAGCGAACACTGAAGCTTTCTTT. It is translated as CSAKAGTANTEAFF.

In this sample, this clone turned up once. The V call is TRBV19, the J call TRBJ2-1, with 9 bases that match TRBD2. The CDR3 is 12 amino acids. Germline-derived CDR1 and CDR2 are LNHDA and SQIVND (reference sequence). With 5 bases clipped from V and 12 bases from J, the junction kept 5 bases outside the gene matches. CDR3 region: CASSPGLASQFF. In nucleotides, the CDR3 is TGTGCCAGTAGTCCGGGACTAGCTTCGCAGTTCTTC. The variable domain in full, completed from reference TRBV19 and TRBJ2-1, reads DGGITQSPKYLFRKEGQNVTLSCEQNLNHDAMYWYRQDPGQGLRLIYYSQIVNDFQKGDIAEGYSVSREKKESFPLTVTSAQKNPTAFYLCASSPGLASQFFGPGTRLTVL.

The CDR3 DNA reads TGTGCCAGCAGCGTAAAAGAGGCACCCCTCCACTTT. Its translation is CASSVKEAPLHF. V gene TRBV9 combines with J gene TRBJ1-6; D remains ambiguous. Trimming removed 1 base at V and 11 bases at J, with 7 bases between. Germline V gene lookup returns CDR1 SGDLS and CDR2 YYNGEE. The CDR3 runs 12 residues.

This clone has a handful of counts. The chain recombines TRBV7-9 with TRBJ1-1, with D tentatively TRBD1 (6 bases). Germline V gene data show CDR1 as SEHNR and CDR2 as FQNEAQ (reference sequence). The CDR3 spans 13 residues. Trimming pared 7 bases from V and 10 bases from J, leaving 19 bases between. The DNA for the CDR3 is TGTGCCAGCACTCGGGGGGCCGTTACCCGAGCTTTCTTT. This codes for CASTRGAVTRAFF.

Concerning this clone itself: Other DNA sequences in the same sample also yield this CDR3. The chain recombines TRBV18 with TRBJ2-7; D may be TRBD1 (6 bases). CDR3 size: 13 residues. V was trimmed by 3 bases and J by 2 bases, leaving 8 bases between them. The V gene's germline CDR1 is KGHSH and CDR2 LQKENI. The CDR3 region is CASSPDRTYEQYF. CDR3 nucleotide sequence: TGTGCCAGCTCACCCGACAGGACCTACGAGCAGTACTTC.

The V gene is TRBV19, the J gene TRBJ1-2, with 7 nucleotides matching TRBD1. Trimming cost V 7 bases and J 8 bases; bases outside gene matches: 13. CDR1 LNHDA and CDR2 SQIVND come from the germline V gene (reference sequence). CDR3 size: 14 residues. The CDR3 sequence: CASTRQGGVLGYTF. The DNA of the CDR3 is TGTGCCAGTACTAGGCAGGGGGGAGTACTCGGCTACACCTTC.

The chain joins TRBV11-2 to TRBJ1-2; no firm D call. Germline CDR1 is SGHAT and CDR2 is FQNNGV. V dropped 1 base and J dropped 7 bases, with 4 bases sitting between them. The CDR3 spans 11 residues. DNA for the CDR3: TGTGCCAGCAGCTTAGGAGTTGGCTACACCTTC. Translating gives CASSLGVGYTF. Using reference TRBV11-2 and TRBJ1-2 for the parts outside the CDR3, the full variable domain is EAGVAQSPRYKIIEKRQSVAFWCNPISGHATLYWYQQILGQGPKLLIQFQNNGVVDDSQLPKDRFSAERLKGVDSTLKIQPAKLEDSAVYLCASSLGVGYTFGSGTRLTVV.

The chain employs TRBV11-2 and TRBJ2-7, with unresolved D. Trimming removed 5 bases from V and 4 bases from J, with 15 bases in between. CDR3 length equals 14 residues. Germline assignment: CDR1 SGHAT and CDR2 FQNNGV. CDR3 region: CASSPPVGKYEQYF. The CDR3, as DNA: TGTGCCAGCAGCCCCCCAGTGGGCAAGTACGAGCAGTACTTC.

This clone showed up just a few times. The chain combines TRBV2 with TRBJ2-7; 7 bases map to TRBD1. Germline V gene lookup returns CDR1 SNHLY and CDR2 FYNNEI. The CDR3 loop spans 12 amino acids. V dropped 5 bases and J dropped 6; count of bases not matched to a gene: 4. CDR3 sequence reads: CASSRTGSEQYF. CDR3 sequence (DNA): TGTGCCAGCAGTCGGACAGGAAGCGAGCAGTACTTC.

In this sample, this clone turned up a few times. Other DNA variants within this sample encode the same CDR3. The chain links TRBV3-1 (or the pseudogene TRBV3-2) to TRBJ2-7; D not resolved. The germline CDR1 and CDR2 sequences are LGHDT and YNNKEL (reference sequence). Deletions cut 3 bases from V and 3 bases from J, with 3 bases between. The CDR3 consists of 11 residues. The CDR3 is CASSQYYEQYF. The DNA of the CDR3 is TGTGCCAGCAGCCAGTACTACGAGCAGTACTTC.

The rearrangement links TRBV28 to TRBJ2-5; tentative D call: TRBD2 (5 bases). CDR3 length equals 14 residues. Trimming removed 6 bases at V and 5 bases at J, with 16 bases between. Germline CDR1 reads MDHEN; CDR2 reads SYDVKM. CDR3 in amino acids: CASSAARGWETQYF. In DNA form, the CDR3 reads TGTGCCAGCAGCGCGGCCCGGGGATGGGAGACCCAGTACTTC.

In its sample, this clone was seen once. The V call is TRBV7-2, the J call TRBJ2-7; TRBD1 aligns across 8 bases. Germline lookup yields CDR1 SGHTA and CDR2 FQGNSA. Trimming removed 5 bases from V and 4 bases from J; junction bases left unmatched: 7. The CDR3 sequence is 14 residues long. The CDR3 loop is CASSTRQGLYEQYF. Here the CDR3 DNA reads TGTGCCAGCAGCACCAGACAGGGGTTATACGAGCAGTACTTC.

The CDR3 sequence is CASSQTGNEQFF. CDR3 bases: TGTGCCAGCAGCCAAACAGGGAATGAGCAGTTCTTC. The V and J genes are TRBV14 and TRBJ2-1, with D possibly TRBD1 on 6 matching bases. This CDR3 region has 12 residues. CDR1 is SGHDN and CDR2 is FVKESK in the germline V gene. The ends were cut back, 2 bases at V and 7 bases at J, with 6 bases in the middle.

This chain uses TRBV21-1 with TRBJ2-1; the tabulated D call, TRBD1, remains unverified against the DNA. TRBV21-1 corresponds to a pseudogene. CDR3 size: 19 residues. CDR3 loop: CASSKARDLGDRPIGRQFF. In DNA form, the CDR3 reads TGTGCCAGCAGCAAAGCCCGGGATTTAGGGGACAGGCCGATTGGGAGGCAGTTCTTC.

This clone has a handful of counts. This chain uses TRBV5-1 with TRBJ1-3; TRBD1 is a possible D gene (6 bases). V lost 1 base, J lost 0 bases, and 11 bases lay in between. The CDR3 has 16 residues. CDR1 SGHRS and CDR2 YFSETQ come from the germline V gene. CDR3 in DNA: TGCGCCAGCAGCTTGTCTGGGGGCGGCTCTGGAAACACCATATATTTT. Amino acid sequence: CASSLSGGGSGNTIYF.

CDR3 in amino acids: CASSLGHVSGEKLFF. The CDR3 bases are TGTGCCAGCAGCTTAGGGCACGTTTCGGGGGAAAAACTGTTTTTT. The chain uses TRBV5-5 and TRBJ1-4; D remains unclear. V was shortened by 2 bases and J by 8 bases, with 16 bases between the two germline ends. Germline values: CDR1 SGHKS, CDR2 YYEKEE (reference sequence). The CDR3 is 15 residues long.

The rearrangement links TRBV5-1 to TRBJ2-2, with 7 bases identical to TRBD2. Trimming took 1 base from V and 5 from J; bases not matched to a gene: 8. CDR1 is SGHRS, CDR2 YFSETQ, per germline. The CDR3 runs 16 residues. CDR3 residues: CASSLSAGVRTGELFF. CDR3 nucleotides: TGCGCCAGCAGCTTGTCTGCGGGAGTGAGGACCGGGGAGCTGTTTTTT.

The rearrangement uses TRBV2 and TRBJ1-5; D unresolved. Germline CDR1 SNHLY, CDR2 FYNNEI. The CDR3 extends over 14 amino acids. With 4 bases removed from V and 3 bases from J, the gap between germline ends came to 10 bases. The CDR3 DNA reads TGTGCCAGCAGTGTCGCACTATCCAATCAGCCCCAGCATTTT. Its protein is CASSVALSNQPQHF.

CDR3 sequence: CAIRTANYGYTF. In nucleotides, the CDR3 is TGTGCCATCCGCACGGCTAACTATGGCTACACCTTC. The chain joins TRBV10-3 to TRBJ1-2; D gene unclear. The V gene lost 8 bases and the J gene lost 0 bases, with 7 bases spanning the gap. This CDR3 spans 12 amino acids. Germline CDR1 and CDR2: ENHRY and SYGVKD.

This rearrangement joins TRBV24-1 to TRBJ2-1; a possible D gene is TRBD1 (6 bases). CDR1 and CDR2 (germline): KGHDR, SFDVKD. The CDR3 length is 15 residues. The V end lost 5 bases, the J end lost 5 bases, and 15 bases lay between the germline ends. In DNA, the CDR3 is TGTGCCACCAGTGTCCCCAGGGGCATCCACAATGAGCAGTTCTTC. Translated, it gives CATSVPRGIHNEQFF.

V is TRBV7-2 and J is TRBJ2-2; 7 nucleotides line up with TRBD2. In germline, CDR1 is SGHTA, CDR2 FQGNSA. The CDR3 has 15 residues. J was trimmed by 5 bases and V by 5 bases; bases with no gene match: 8. CDR3 sequence reads: CASSPGLVRTGELFF. CDR3 DNA sequence: TGTGCCAGCAGCCCAGGACTAGTTAGAACCGGGGAGCTGTTTTTT. Full variable domain (outside the CDR3, taken from reference TRBV7-2 and TRBJ2-2): GAGVSQSPSNKVTEKGKDVELRCDPISGHTALYWYRQSLGQGLEFLIYFQGNSAPDKSGLPSDRFSAERTGGSVSTLTIQRTQQEDSAVYLCASSPGLVRTGELFFGEGSRLTVL.

Only one count was recorded for this clone. The chain uses TRBV18 and TRBJ2-7; TRBD2 matches at 7 bases. CDR1 is KGHSH and CDR2 is LQKENI in the germline V gene. Trimming at V came to 0 bases and at J to 6 bases, leaving 8 bases not matched to a gene. This CDR3 has 15 residues. CDR3 bases: TGTGCCAGCTCACCACCTACGGGGGGACGTTTCGAGCAGTACTTC. This sequence encodes CASSPPTGGRFEQYF.

This clone was observed at least ten times. The chain combines TRBV6-6 with TRBJ1-1; D call uncertain. With 5 bases removed from V and 7 bases from J, the gap between germline ends came to 11 bases. Germline values: CDR1 MNHNY, CDR2 SVGAGI (reference sequence). The CDR3 length is 12 residues. The CDR3 spells CASSTWEVEAFF. DNA for the CDR3: TGTGCCAGCAGTACGTGGGAGGTTGAAGCTTTCTTT.

V and J are TRBV4-3 and TRBJ1-5; D not certain. Germline V gene data show CDR1 as LGHNA and CDR2 as YSLEER. The CDR3 has 15 residues. V lost 0 bases and J 6 bases, leaving 12 bases between the germline ends. The DNA for the CDR3 is TGCGCCAGCAGCCAAGAGCTCGTTGCGGGTCAGCCCCAGCATTTT. It specifies CASSQELVAGQPQHF.

Only one count was recorded for this clone. The CDR3: CASSPNVLAGATGELFF. In DNA, the CDR3 is TGTGCCAGCAGCCCCAACGTGCTAGCGGGAGCCACCGGGGAGCTGTTTTTT. This sequence joins TRBV27 and TRBJ2-2, with 10 bases matching TRBD2. V was clipped by 6 bases and J by 4 bases; unmatched bases: 11. The germline V gene has CDR1 MNHEY and CDR2 SMNVEV (reference sequence). The CDR3 is 17 residues long.

The chain carries TRBV6-2 or TRBV6-3 and TRBJ2-7, with TRBD2 matching 7 bases. CDR3 length: 14 amino acids. CDR1 MNHEY and CDR2 SVGEGT come from the germline V gene. V lost 5 bases to trimming and J lost 6 bases; unmatched junction nucleotides: 10. The CDR3 sequence: CASSRVTSFGEQYF. CDR3 in DNA: TGTGCCAGCAGTCGTGTGACTAGCTTTGGCGAGCAGTACTTC.

The chain is built from TRBV11-2 and TRBJ1-1; possibly TRBD1 for D (5 bases). Germline lookup yields CDR1 SGHAT and CDR2 FQNNGV. Between the trimmed V and J ends, which lost 8 bases and 11 bases, there was a span of 21 bases. The CDR3 sequence is 13 residues long. CDR3 residues: CASALHSTGGAFF. The CDR3 nucleotides read TGTGCCAGCGCCCTCCATTCCACAGGAGGGGCTTTCTTT.

The chain couples TRBV4-1 to TRBJ2-7, with D possibly TRBD2 on 5 matching bases. Germline-derived CDR1 and CDR2 are MGHRA and YSYEKL. Trimming stripped 1 base from V and 4 bases from J, with 8 bases between. This CDR3 is built from 13 residues. The CDR3, as DNA: TGCGCCAGCAGCCAAGGGGCGGGTTACGAGCAGTACTTC. This translates into CASSQGAGYEQYF.

The V and J genes are TRBV18 and TRBJ1-2; D is possibly TRBD1 (5 bases). V lost 6 bases and J 0 bases, leaving 11 bases between the germline ends. The CDR3 consists of 14 residues. The V gene's germline CDR1 is KGHSH and CDR2 LQKENI. The CDR3 region is CASSKGMPNYGYTF. CDR3 in DNA: TGTGCCAGCTCCAAGGGGATGCCTAACTATGGCTACACCTTC.

The rearrangement links TRBV6-1 to TRBJ2-1; D is unclear. V was pared by 2 bases and J by 2 bases, with 10 bases between. Per the germline V gene, CDR1 is MNHNS and CDR2 is SASEGT. The CDR3 runs to 15 residues. CDR3 sequence: CASSESSAAYNEQFF. The CDR3 bases are TGTGCCAGCAGTGAAAGTTCGGCGGCCTACAATGAGCAGTTCTTC.